This T cell receptor beta chain was sequenced in a study of CD8+CD57+ T cells in acquired aplastic anemia. Study-wide results and limits: The number of CD8+ CDR3 sequences shared by patients and controls was under 35.

This clonotype has just a few counts. Its cognate antigen is unknown. Using genomic DNA as the template, TCR beta VDJ and CDR3 profiling was carried out. One entry per CDR3 protein, called by TCRdb with MiXCR from the reads. The sample has 200,000 or so distinct CDR3 sequences, about 60% seen once. Patients selected for sequencing had displayed CD8+CD57+ cell expansion by flow cytometry. V lost 0 bases to trimming and J lost 2 bases, with 11 bases between them. The CDR3 contains 15 residues. Per the germline V gene, CDR1 is DFQATT and CDR2 is SNEGSKA (reference sequence). Sequenced material: sorted CD4+, CD8+, or CD8+CD57+ T cells (not recorded which) from PBMCs. The V call is TRBV20-1, the J call TRBJ1-5; D is uncertain. The origin of this receptor is a human donor with aplastic anemia. The CDR3 nucleotides read TGCAGTGCTAGAGATATAAGGGAGGGCAATCAGCCCCAGCATTTT. It codes for CSARDIREGNQPQHF.